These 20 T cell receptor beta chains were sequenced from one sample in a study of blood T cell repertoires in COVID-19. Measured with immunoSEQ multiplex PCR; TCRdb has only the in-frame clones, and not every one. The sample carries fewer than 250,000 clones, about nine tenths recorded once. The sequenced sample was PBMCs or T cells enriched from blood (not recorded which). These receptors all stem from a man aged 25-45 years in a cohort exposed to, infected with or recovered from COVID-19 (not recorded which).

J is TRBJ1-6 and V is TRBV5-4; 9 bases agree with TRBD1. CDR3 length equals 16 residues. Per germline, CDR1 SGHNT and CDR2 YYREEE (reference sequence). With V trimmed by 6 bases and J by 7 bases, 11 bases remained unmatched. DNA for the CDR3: TGTGCCAGCACTATCAGCCCCGGACAGGGGAATTCACCCCTCCACTTT. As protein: CASTISPGQGNSPLHF.

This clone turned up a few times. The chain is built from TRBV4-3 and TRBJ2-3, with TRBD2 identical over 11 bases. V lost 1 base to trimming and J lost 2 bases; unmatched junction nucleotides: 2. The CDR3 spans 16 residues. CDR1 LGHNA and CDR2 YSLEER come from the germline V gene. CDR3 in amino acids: CASSQVAGGFTDTQYF. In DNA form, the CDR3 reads TGCGCCAGCAGCCAAGTAGCGGGAGGGTTCACAGATACGCAGTATTTT.

The CDR3 DNA is TGTGCCAGCAGCTTAAGCGGGATGAGCGAGCAGTACTTC. Its protein is CASSLSGMSEQYF. The V gene is TRBV7-3, the J gene TRBJ2-7; D possibly corresponds to TRBD2 (6 bases). Germline V CDR1 and CDR2: SGHTA, FQGTGA. Trimming stripped 1 base from V and 6 bases from J, with 10 bases between. This CDR3 comprises 13 residues.

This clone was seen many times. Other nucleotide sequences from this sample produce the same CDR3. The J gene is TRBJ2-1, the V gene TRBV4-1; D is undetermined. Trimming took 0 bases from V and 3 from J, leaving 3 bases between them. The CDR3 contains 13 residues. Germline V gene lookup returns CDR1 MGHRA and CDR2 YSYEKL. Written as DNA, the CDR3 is TGCGCCAGCAGCCAAGACAACTACAATGAGCAGTTCTTC. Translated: CASSQDNYNEQFF.

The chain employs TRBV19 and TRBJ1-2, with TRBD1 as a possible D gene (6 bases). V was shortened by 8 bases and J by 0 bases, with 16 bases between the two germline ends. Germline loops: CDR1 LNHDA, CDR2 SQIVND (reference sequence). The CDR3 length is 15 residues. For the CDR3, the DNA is TGTGCCAGTTTTCAGGACAGACTGACTAACTATGGCTACACCTTC. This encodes CASFQDRLTNYGYTF. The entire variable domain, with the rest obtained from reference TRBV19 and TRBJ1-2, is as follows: DGGITQSPKYLFRKEGQNVTLSCEQNLNHDAMYWYRQDPGQGLRLIYYSQIVNDFQKGDIAEGYSVSREKKESFPLTVTSAQKNPTAFYLCASFQDRLTNYGYTFGSGTRLTVV.

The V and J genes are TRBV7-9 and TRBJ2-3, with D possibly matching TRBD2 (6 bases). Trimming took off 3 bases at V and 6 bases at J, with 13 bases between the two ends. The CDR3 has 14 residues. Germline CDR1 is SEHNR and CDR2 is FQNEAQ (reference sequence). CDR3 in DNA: TGTGCCAGCAGCTTGACTAGTTCAACGGATACGCAGTATTTT. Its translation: CASSLTSSTDTQYF.

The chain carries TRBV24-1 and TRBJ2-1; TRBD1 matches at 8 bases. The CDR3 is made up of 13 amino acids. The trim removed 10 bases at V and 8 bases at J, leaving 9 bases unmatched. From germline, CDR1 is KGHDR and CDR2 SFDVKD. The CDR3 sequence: CATRPGGFDEQFF. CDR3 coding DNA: TGTGCCACTAGGCCAGGGGGCTTCGATGAGCAGTTCTTC.

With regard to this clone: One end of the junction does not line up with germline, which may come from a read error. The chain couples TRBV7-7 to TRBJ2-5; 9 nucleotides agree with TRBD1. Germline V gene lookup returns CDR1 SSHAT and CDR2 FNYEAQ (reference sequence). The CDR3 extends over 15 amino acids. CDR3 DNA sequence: TGTGCTAGCAGCCCGGGACAGGGAAGACTAGAGACCCAGTACTTC. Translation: CASSPGQGRLETQYF.

CDR3 DNA: TGTGCCAGCAGTGACAGGGCCTACAGGTCCGAGCAGTACTTC. The encoded protein is CASSDRAYRSEQYF. The chain couples TRBV6-4 to TRBJ2-7; D might be TRBD1 (5 bases). Germline-derived CDR1 and CDR2 are MRHNA and SNTAGT. The V and J ends lost 2 bases and 6 bases respectively, with 14 bases between them. The CDR3 loop spans 14 amino acids.

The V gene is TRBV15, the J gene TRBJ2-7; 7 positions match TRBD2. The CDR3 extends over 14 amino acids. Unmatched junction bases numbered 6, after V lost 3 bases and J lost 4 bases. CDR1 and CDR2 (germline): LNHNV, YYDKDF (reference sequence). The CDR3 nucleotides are TGTGCCACCAGCAGCGGGGGGTCATCGTACGAGCAGTACTTC. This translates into CATSSGGSSYEQYF.

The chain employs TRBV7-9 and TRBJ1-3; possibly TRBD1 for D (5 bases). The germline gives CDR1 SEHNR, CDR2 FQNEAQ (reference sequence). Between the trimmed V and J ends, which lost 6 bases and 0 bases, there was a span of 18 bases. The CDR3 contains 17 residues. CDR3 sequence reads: CASSLSRGGVSGNTIYF. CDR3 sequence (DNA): TGTGCCAGCAGTTTAAGCCGAGGAGGGGTCTCTGGAAACACCATATATTTT.

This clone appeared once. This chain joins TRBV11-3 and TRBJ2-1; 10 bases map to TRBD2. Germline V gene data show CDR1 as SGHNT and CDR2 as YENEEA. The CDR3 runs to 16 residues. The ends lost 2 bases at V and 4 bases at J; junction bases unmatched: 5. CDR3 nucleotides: TGTGCCAGCAGCTTAAGATGGACTAGCGGATACAATGAGCAGTTCTTC. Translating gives CASSLRWTSGYNEQFF.

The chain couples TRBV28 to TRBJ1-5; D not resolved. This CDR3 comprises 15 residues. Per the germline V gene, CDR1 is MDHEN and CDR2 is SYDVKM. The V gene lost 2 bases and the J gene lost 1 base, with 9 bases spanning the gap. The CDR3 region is CASSLVDWSNQPQHF. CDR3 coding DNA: TGTGCCAGCAGTTTAGTCGACTGGAGCAATCAGCCCCAGCATTTT.

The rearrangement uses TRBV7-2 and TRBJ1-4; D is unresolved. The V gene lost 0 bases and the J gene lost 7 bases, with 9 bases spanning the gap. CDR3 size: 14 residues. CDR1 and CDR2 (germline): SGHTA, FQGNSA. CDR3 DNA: TGTGCCAGCAGCTTAGCCCTACGAGGTGAAAAACTGTTTTTT. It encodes CASSLALRGEKLFF.

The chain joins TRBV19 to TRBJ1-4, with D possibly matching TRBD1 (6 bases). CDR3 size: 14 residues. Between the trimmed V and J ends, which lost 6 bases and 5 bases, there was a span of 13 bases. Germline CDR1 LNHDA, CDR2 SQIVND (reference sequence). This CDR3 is CASSTRGANEKLFF. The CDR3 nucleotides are TGTGCCAGTAGCACACGGGGGGCGAATGAAAAACTGTTTTTT.

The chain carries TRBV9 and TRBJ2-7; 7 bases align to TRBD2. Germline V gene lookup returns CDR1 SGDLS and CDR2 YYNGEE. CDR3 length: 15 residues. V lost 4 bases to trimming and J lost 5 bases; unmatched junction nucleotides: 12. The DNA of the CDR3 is TGTGCCAGCAGCACAGAGGGAGCGGGATCGGACGAGCAGTACTTC. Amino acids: CASSTEGAGSDEQYF.

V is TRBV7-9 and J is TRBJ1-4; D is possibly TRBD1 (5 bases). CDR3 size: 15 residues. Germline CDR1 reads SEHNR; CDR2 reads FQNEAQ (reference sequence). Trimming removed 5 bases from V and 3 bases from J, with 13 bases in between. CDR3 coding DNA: TGTGCCAGCAGCCTGATTGCGGGGGCTAATGAAAAACTGTTTTTT. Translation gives CASSLIAGANEKLFF.

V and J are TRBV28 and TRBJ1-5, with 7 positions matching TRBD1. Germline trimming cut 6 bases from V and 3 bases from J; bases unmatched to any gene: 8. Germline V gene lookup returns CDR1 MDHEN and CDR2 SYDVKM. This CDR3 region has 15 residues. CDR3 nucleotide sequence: TGTGCCAGCAGACCGACAGGGCCGGCCAATCAGCCCCAGCATTTT. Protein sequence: CASRPTGPANQPQHF.

CDR3 in DNA: TGTGCCAGCAGTGCGGGGTATGGCTACACCTTC. It yields the protein CASSAGYGYTF. V and J are TRBV2 and TRBJ1-2, with D unclear. CDR1 is SNHLY and CDR2 is FYNNEI in the germline V gene. This CDR3 is 11 amino acids long. Deletions cut 4 bases from V and 5 bases from J, with 5 bases between.

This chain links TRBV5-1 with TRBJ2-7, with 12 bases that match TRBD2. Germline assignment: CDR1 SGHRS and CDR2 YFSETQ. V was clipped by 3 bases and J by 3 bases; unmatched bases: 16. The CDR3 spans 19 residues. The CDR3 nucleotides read TGCGCCAGCAGCTGGGGACTAGCGGGCTCCGAGGGACCAAACTACGAGCAGTACTTC. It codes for CASSWGLAGSEGPNYEQYF. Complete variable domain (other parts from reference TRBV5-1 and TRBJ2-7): KAGVTQTPRYLIKTRGQQVTLSCSPISGHRSVSWYQQTPGQGLQFLFEYFSETQRNKGNFPGRFSGRQFSNSRSEMNVSTLELGDSALYLCASSWGLAGSEGPNYEQYFGPGTRLTVT.